Listed here are 29 T cell receptor beta chains from one sample, sequenced in a study of T cell responses to AZD1222 COVID-19 vaccine (dated by TCRdb to the early 2020s). Libraries came from the immunoSEQ multiplex PCR assay. TCRdb's version of the immuneACCESS table is confined to in-frame rearrangements and falls short of the full clone set. An unresolved V gene accounts for under half of the shortfall where checked; the remainder is of unknown origin. The sample table records some 150,000 clones; over 80% of these occur just once. Around 2.8% of the sample rests with the top ten. The sample's time point, from its label and the paper: baseline before first vaccination. What the treatment or condition label conveys for this sample: meningococcal conjugate vaccine given as trial control. Source: peripheral blood, taken on day 0 of MenACWY control vaccination. The origin of the receptors is an adult in good health.

J is TRBJ1-2 and V is TRBV30; D unresolved. The CDR3 covers 11 residues. The germline CDR1 and CDR2 sequences are GTSNPN and SVGIG (reference sequence). V lost 4 bases and J 3 bases, leaving 6 bases between the germline ends. The CDR3 protein is CAWKRDYGYTF. CDR3 sequence (DNA): TGTGCCTGGAAAAGGGACTATGGCTACACCTTC.

This clone was detected once. The chain has TRBV19 and TRBJ1-5, with unresolved D. V lost 5 bases, J lost 2 bases, and 7 bases lay in between. There are 13 residues in the CDR3. CDR1 and CDR2 from the germline V gene are LNHDA and SQIVND (reference sequence). The CDR3 sequence is CASSRSGNQPQHF. In DNA, the CDR3 is TGTGCCAGTAGTCGGTCCGGCAATCAGCCCCAGCATTTT.

The rearrangement links TRBV7-2 to TRBJ2-3; D possibly matches TRBD1 or TRBD2 (6 bases each). The ends were cut back, 5 bases at V and 2 bases at J, with 20 bases in the middle. Germline V CDR1 and CDR2: SGHTA, FQGNSA. CDR3 length: 17 amino acids. The CDR3 nucleotides read TGTGCCAGCAGCCTCGGGCAACAGGGACTCTTCACAGATACGCAGTATTTT. It specifies CASSLGQQGLFTDTQYF.

The chain carries TRBV15 and TRBJ2-7; 8 bases are shared with TRBD2. Trimming took 3 bases from V and 6 from J; bases not matched to a gene: 10. The CDR3 contains 15 residues. The germline gives CDR1 LNHNV, CDR2 YYDKDF (reference sequence). This CDR3 is CATSRRGTSLIEQYF. The DNA of the CDR3 is TGTGCCACCAGCAGGCGGGGGACTAGTCTTATCGAGCAGTACTTC.

This chain uses TRBV27 with TRBJ1-6; possible D gene TRBD1, 6 bases. The CDR3 spans 13 residues. Germline V gene data show CDR1 as MNHEY and CDR2 as SMNVEV (reference sequence). Trimming cost V 8 bases and J 10 bases, with 15 bases left between them. Written as DNA, the CDR3 is TGTGCCAGCCGAGCACAGGGACGGTCACCCCTCCACTTT. Translation: CASRAQGRSPLHF.

The rearrangement links TRBV30 to TRBJ1-4; 9 nucleotides align to TRBD1. V lost 3 bases and J lost 7; bases outside the gene matches: 12. The CDR3 is 16 amino acids. The germline V gene encodes CDR1 GTSNPN and CDR2 SVGIG (reference sequence). The CDR3 nucleotides are TGTGCCTGGAGAGACAAACAGGGGGCGATGCGTGAAAAACTGTTTTTT. It specifies CAWRDKQGAMREKLFF.

The chain is built from TRBV2 and TRBJ2-5; TRBD1 aligns across 9 bases. Germline V gene sequence: CDR1 SNHLY, CDR2 FYNNEI. V lost 5 bases, J lost 4 bases, and 5 bases stayed unmatched. This CDR3 has 14 residues. CDR3 protein: CASSQQGAGETQYF. CDR3 bases: TGTGCCAGCAGTCAACAGGGGGCGGGAGAGACCCAGTACTTC.

The chain couples TRBV9 to TRBJ1-2; the D gene is possibly TRBD1 (5 bases). Germline-derived CDR1 and CDR2 are SGDLS and YYNGEE. V dropped 0 bases and J dropped 1 base, with 7 bases sitting between them. The CDR3 loop spans 14 amino acids. The CDR3 DNA follows: TGTGCCAGCAGCGTAGGGGGACTTAACTATGGCTACACCTTC. It codes for CASSVGGLNYGYTF. Together with reference TRBV9 and TRBJ1-2, the CDR3 gives the full variable domain: DSGVTQTPKHLITATGQRVTLRCSPRSGDLSVYWYQQSLDQGLQFLIQYYNGEERAKGNILERFSAQQFPDLHSELNLSSLELGDSALYFCASSVGGLNYGYTFGSGTRLTVV.

This rearrangement joins TRBV6-1 to TRBJ2-6, with a possible D match to TRBD2 (5 bases). The CDR3 contains 15 residues. Germline CDR1 reads MNHNS; CDR2 reads SASEGT. V lost 3 bases and J 4 bases, leaving 10 bases between the germline ends. The CDR3 sequence: CASSERVSGANVLTF. CDR3 bases: TGTGCCAGCAGTGAGAGGGTATCGGGGGCCAACGTCCTGACTTTC.

The rearrangement links TRBV6-5 to TRBJ1-1; TRBD1 is a possible D gene (5 bases). Germline lookup yields CDR1 MNHEY and CDR2 SVGAGI. With 3 bases removed from V and 5 bases from J, the gap between germline ends came to 16 bases. The CDR3 spans 15 residues. Here the CDR3 DNA reads TGTGCCAGCAGTTATGATCGCAGGGTTGGAACTGAAGCTTTCTTT. Amino acid sequence: CASSYDRRVGTEAFF.

This chain joins TRBV28 and TRBJ2-6; D may be TRBD1 (5 bases). The germline V and J ends were trimmed by 1 base and 0 bases, with 7 bases remaining between them. Germline V lookup: CDR1 MDHEN, CDR2 SYDVKM. CDR3 length: 16 residues. The CDR3 loop reads CASSLLTDSGANVLTF. CDR3 in DNA: TGTGCCAGCAGTTTATTGACAGACTCTGGGGCCAACGTCCTGACTTTC.

The chain links TRBV9 to TRBJ2-3, with TRBD2 matching over 7 bases. The V gene end was trimmed by 6 bases and the J gene end by 6 bases; junction bases not matched to a gene: 10. The CDR3 sequence is 14 residues long. Germline V lookup: CDR1 SGDLS, CDR2 YYNGEE. In DNA, the CDR3 is TGTGCCAGCAAAACGGGAGGCAGTTCGGATACGCAGTATTTT. Its protein product is CASKTGGSSDTQYF.

The chain recombines TRBV20-1 with TRBJ1-6; D perhaps matches TRBD1 (6 bases). Germline loops: CDR1 DFQATT, CDR2 SNEGSKA (reference sequence). The V end lost 6 bases, the J end lost 18 bases, and 18 bases lay between the germline ends. CDR3 length: 11 residues. The CDR3: CSAGGGGTSHF. CDR3 nucleotide sequence: TGCAGTGCCGGGGGAGGGGGGACCTCCCACTTT.

The CDR3 spells CASSIGIFSGNTIYF. The CDR3 DNA sequence: TGTGCCAGTAGTATAGGCATTTTCTCTGGAAACACCATATATTTT. This rearrangement joins TRBV19 to TRBJ1-3, with D unclear. Trimming stripped 1 base from V and 0 bases from J, with 7 bases between. CDR1 is LNHDA and CDR2 is SQIVND in the germline V gene (reference sequence). CDR3 length: 15 amino acids.

The V call is TRBV6-5, the J call TRBJ2-7, with 9 bases identical to TRBD2. V lost 6 bases and J lost 5; bases outside the gene matches: 11. The germline CDR1 and CDR2 sequences are MNHEY and SVGAGI. This CDR3 spans 15 amino acids. The CDR3 loop reads CASSLPLAGSHEQYF. DNA of the CDR3: TGTGCCAGCAGCCTCCCCCTAGCGGGGTCCCACGAGCAGTACTTC.

The chain has TRBV5-1 and TRBJ2-5; 11 nucleotides line up with TRBD2. CDR3 length: 14 amino acids. The J segment lost 4 bases and the V segment lost 3 bases, leaving 2 bases of the junction unmatched. Germline CDR1 SGHRS, CDR2 YFSETQ. CDR3 in amino acids: CASSSGTSGETQYF. CDR3 DNA sequence: TGCGCCAGCAGCTCCGGGACTAGCGGAGAGACCCAGTACTTC.

V is TRBV5-6 and J is TRBJ2-1; 8 bases map to TRBD2. CDR1 and CDR2 (germline): SGHDT, YYEEEE. The ends lost 4 bases at V and 6 bases at J; junction bases unmatched: 9. This CDR3 is 15 amino acids long. The CDR3 nucleotides are TGTGCCAGCAGCCCTCTGGAGCGGGGGCGCAATGAGCAGTTCTTC. Protein product: CASSPLERGRNEQFF.

The chain has TRBV10-1 and TRBJ2-4, with D possibly TRBD2 on 5 matching bases. The length of the CDR3 is 15 residues. Germline-derived CDR1 and CDR2 are WNHNN and SYGVQD (reference sequence). V gave up 3 bases and J gave up 4 bases, with 13 bases separating them. The CDR3 here is CASSDRGTGKNIQYF. Here the CDR3 DNA reads TGCGCCAGCAGTGATCGGGGTACGGGGAAAAACATTCAGTACTTC.

The gene calls are TRBV19 and TRBJ1-6; D is ambiguous. V dropped 5 bases and J dropped 10 bases, with 9 bases sitting between them. The CDR3 length is 12 residues. Per the germline V gene, CDR1 is LNHDA and CDR2 is SQIVND (reference sequence). As DNA, the CDR3 is TGTGCCAGTAGTTGGCACTCATCACCCCTCCACTTT. Translated: CASSWHSSPLHF. The full variable domain, its missing parts supplied by reference TRBV19 and TRBJ1-6, is DGGITQSPKYLFRKEGQNVTLSCEQNLNHDAMYWYRQDPGQGLRLIYYSQIVNDFQKGDIAEGYSVSREKKESFPLTVTSAQKNPTAFYLCASSWHSSPLHFGNGTRLTVT.

This chain connects TRBV20-1 to TRBJ1-1, with TRBD1 matching 7 bases. Germline V gene lookup returns CDR1 DFQATT and CDR2 SNEGSKA (reference sequence). The V and J ends lost 5 bases and 5 bases, in that order; junction bases with no gene match: 2. The CDR3 is made up of 11 amino acids. CDR3 residues: CSAGGQTEAFF. The CDR3 coding sequence is TGCAGTGCTGGGGGACAGACTGAAGCTTTCTTT.

The V gene is TRBV28, the J gene TRBJ1-5; 9 bases fit TRBD1. CDR1 and CDR2 from the germline V gene are MDHEN and SYDVKM. The V segment lost 5 bases and the J segment 2 bases; nucleotides outside the gene matches: 4. The CDR3 spans 15 residues. CDR3 DNA: TGTGCCAGCAGTACCACAGGGGGCGGCAATCAGCCCCAGCATTTT. Translating gives CASSTTGGGNQPQHF.

As regards this clone: An end of the junction does not agree with germline; a read error may underlie this. The chain recombines TRBV2 with TRBJ2-1; D tentatively fits TRBD1 or TRBD2 (5 bases each). CDR1 SNHLY and CDR2 FYNNEI come from the germline V gene. The CDR3 loop spans 13 amino acids. Written as DNA, the CDR3 is TGTGCCAGCAGTGAAGGGGACCGGGGTGTGAGGCTCTTC. Amino acids: CASSEGDRGVRLF. The full variable domain, in which reference TRBV2 and TRBJ2-1 provide the parts outside the CDR3, is EPEVTQTPSHQVTQMGQEVILRCVPISNHLYFYWYRQILGQKVEFLVSFYNNEISEKSEIFDDQFSVERPDGSNFTLKIRSTKLEDSAMYFCASSEGDRGVRLFGPGTRLTVL.

J is TRBJ1-3 and V is TRBV30; TRBD1 matches 9 bases. The CDR3 runs 14 residues. V shed 2 bases, J shed 6 bases, and the junction held 5 bases outside the gene matches. CDR1 is GTSNPN, CDR2 SVGIG, per germline (reference sequence). The CDR3: CAWSLTGGVNTIYF. The CDR3 nucleotides are TGTGCCTGGAGTCTTACAGGGGGCGTAAACACCATATATTTT. The full variable domain, rest sourced from reference TRBV30 and TRBJ1-3, is SQTIHQWPATLVQPVGSPLSLECTVEGTSNPNLYWYRQAAGRGLQLLFYSVGIGQISSEVPQNLSASRPQDRQFILSSKKLLLSDSGFYLCAWSLTGGVNTIYFGEGSWLTVV.

This clone appeared a single time. V is TRBV7-3 and J is TRBJ2-1; D gene ambiguous. Germline V gene lookup returns CDR1 SGHTA and CDR2 FQGTGA. The CDR3 has 12 residues. The ends were cut back, 5 bases at V and 7 bases at J, with 9 bases in the middle. The CDR3 here is CASSKTGNEQFF. The DNA of the CDR3 is TGTGCCAGCAGCAAGACTGGGAATGAGCAGTTCTTC.

The CDR3 coding sequence is TGTGCCAGCAGCCGACAGGGGGGGGCCTACTCTGGAAACACCATATATTTT. This gives the protein CASSRQGGAYSGNTIYF. The V gene is TRBV14, the J gene TRBJ1-3, with TRBD1 matching over 9 bases. This CDR3 is 17 amino acids long. The V and J ends lost 4 bases and 0 bases, in that order; junction bases with no gene match: 7. The germline CDR1 and CDR2 sequences are SGHDN and FVKESK.

The rearrangement links TRBV12-3 or TRBV12-4 to TRBJ1-5; no clear D. V lost 3 bases and J lost 5, with 8 bases in between. CDR3 size: 13 residues. For the CDR3, the DNA is TGTGCCAGCAGTTTTTCCAGGCATCAGCCCCAGCATTTT. This codes for CASSFSRHQPQHF.

The CDR3 sequence: CASMSTGVAKNIQYF. DNA for the CDR3: TGTGCCAGCATGTCGACGGGGGTAGCCAAAAACATTCAGTACTTC. V is TRBV28 and J is TRBJ2-4, with D maybe TRBD2 (6 bases). The CDR3 runs to 15 residues. V lost 7 bases to trimming and J lost 0 bases, with 13 bases between them. Looked up from germline, CDR1 is MDHEN and CDR2 is SYDVKM.

This clone appeared once. This rearrangement joins TRBV12-3 or TRBV12-4 to TRBJ2-1; D tentatively fits TRBD1 or TRBD2 (5 bases each). The CDR3 covers 12 residues. Trimming stripped 11 bases from V and 4 bases from J, with 12 bases between. The CDR3: CASTEGYNEQFF. The CDR3 DNA is TGTGCCTCGACAGAGGGTTACAATGAGCAGTTCTTC.

The V gene is TRBV7-9, the J gene TRBJ1-4; the match to TRBD1 covers 8 bases. CDR3 length: 16 residues. Looked up from germline, CDR1 is SEHNR and CDR2 is FQNEAQ (reference sequence). Losses at the gene ends were 5 bases for V and 8 bases for J; bases not matched to a gene: 13. The CDR3 nucleotides read TGTGCCAGCAGCCGCGGCGCAGGGGGCAAGGGGGAAAAACTGTTTTTT. Amino acid sequence: CASSRGAGGKGEKLFF.